This is a list of T cell receptor beta chains from one sample in a study of blood T cell repertoires in COVID-19. Some clones are missing from TCRdb's copy, which holds only in-frame ones; the method was immunoSEQ multiplex PCR. The table records around 140,000 clones, more than 70% of them present only once. Input material: peripheral blood. The receptors derive from a human donor in a cohort sampled during active COVID-19. Each CDR3 is given with its conserved first and last residue. The D gene is left open where the match is weak. Part of the rows lack a size; the others show once, few, many or a class for expanded clones.

- | TRBJ1-5 | - | 16 | TRBV12-1 | TGTGCCAGCAGCTACGCTTTGGGACAGGGAAATCAGCCCCAGCATTTT | CASSYALGQGNQPQHF
- | TRBJ2-7 | - | 15 | TRBV4-2 | TGTGCCAGCTCCAACAATGCAGGGGCCTCCTACGAGCAGTACTTC | CASSNNAGASYEQYF
- | TRBJ2-3 | once | 14 | TRBV30 | TGTGCCTGGAGAACCCCGGGAGGCACAGATACGCAGTATTTT | CAWRTPGGTDTQYF
TRBD1 | TRBJ1-2 | - | 15 | TRBV6-6 | TGTGCCAGCAGTCTCGACAGGGGAAAGTTCGGTGGCTACACCTTC | CASSLDRGKFGGYTF
- | TRBJ2-3 | - | 16 | TRBV27 | TGTGCCAGCAGTTTATTACCCCAGGGCCAGGGAGATACGCAGTATTTT | CASSLLPQGQGDTQYF
TRBD2 | TRBJ2-2 | - | 14 | TRBV29-1 | TGCAGCGTTGAAGTAGGGAGGGGCGCCGGGGAGCTGTTTTTT | CSVEVGRGAGELFF
- | TRBJ2-3 | - | 14 | TRBV7-9 | TGTGCCAGCAGCCTGGGAGTCTTCACAGATACGCAGTATTTT | CASSLGVFTDTQYF
- | TRBJ1-1 | - | 13 | TRBV11-1 | TGTGCCAGCAGCTTCGGCGAGAGCGCCGAAGCTTTCTTT | CASSFGESAEAFF
- | TRBJ1-1 | - | 13 | TRBV6-2/TRBV6-3 | TGTGCCAGCAGTTACCAGGGACACGGTGAAGCTTTCTTT | CASSYQGHGEAFF
- | TRBJ2-1 | once | 14 | TRBV2 | TGTGCCAGTAGTGATAGAGGGAGTGGCAATGAGCAGTTCTTC | CASSDRGSGNEQFF
- | TRBJ1-1 | once | 14 | TRBV6-2/TRBV6-3 | TGTGCCAGCAGTTACTTGGACATGAACACTGAAGCTTTCTTT | CASSYLDMNTEAFF
TRBD1 | TRBJ1-3 | - | 16 | TRBV19 | TGTGCCAGTAGTATAGCCTCGACAGGGACTGGAAACACCATATATTTT | CASSIASTGTGNTIYF
- | TRBJ2-3 | - | 17 | TRBV4-2 | TGTGCCAGCAGCCAAGTAAGGGTGAGGGGGAGCGCAGATACGCAGTATTTT | CASSQVRVRGSADTQYF
TRBD1 | TRBJ2-6 | - | 16 | TRBV4-2 | TGTGCCAGCAGCCAACTGACAGGGACCGGGGCCAACGTCCTGACTTTC | CASSQLTGTGANVLTF
TRBD1 | TRBJ1-1 | once | 15 | TRBV5-4 | TGTGCCAGCAGCTTGGGTTCGACAGGGGGGGCTGAAGCTTTCTTT | CASSLGSTGGAEAFF
- | TRBJ2-7 | - | 12 | TRBV10-3 | TGTGCCATCAGAGACGAGGTCTACGAGCAGTACTTC | CAIRDEVYEQYF
- | TRBJ1-4 | - | 12 | TRBV2 | TGTGCCAGCATAGGAGGTGGGGAAAAACTGTTTTTT | CASIGGGEKLFF
- | TRBJ2-7 | - | 17 | TRBV5-1 | TGCGCCAGCAGCGACCTGGTTGGGGCCCTTTTTCCTTACGAGCAGTACTTC | CASSDLVGALFPYEQYF
TRBD1 | TRBJ1-5 | - | 15 | TRBV6-2/TRBV6-3 | TGTGCCAGCAGTCGCGACAGGGAGACCAATCAGCCCCAGCATTTT | CASSRDRETNQPQHF
- | TRBJ2-7 | - | 14 | TRBV7-9 | TGTGCCAGCAGCGAGACAGCAAACCACTACGAGCAGTACTTC | CASSETANHYEQYF
TRBD2 | TRBJ2-1 | - | 19 | TRBV5-5 | TGTGCCAGCAGCTCCGGGACTAGCGGGGGCCAAACCCTTAACAATGAGCAGTTCTTC | CASSSGTSGGQTLNNEQFF
TRBD1 | TRBJ2-7 | - | 14 | TRBV3-1/TRBV3-2 | TGTGCCAGCAGCCCGACAGGGGGCGGATACGAGCAGTACTTC | CASSPTGGGYEQYF
- | TRBJ2-2 | - | 15 | TRBV6-5 | TGTGCCAGCAGTTACTCGATTGGGGGGACCGGGGAGCTGTTTTTT | CASSYSIGGTGELFF
TRBD1 | TRBJ1-3 | - | 15 | TRBV19 | TGTGCCAGTACCTCGACAGGGGGGCCTGGAAACACCATATATTTT | CASTSTGGPGNTIYF
TRBD1 | TRBJ1-1 | - | 16 | TRBV4-1 | TGCGCCAGCAGCTCTCCAGGAGGGACAGGGTACACTGAAGCTTTCTTT | CASSSPGGTGYTEAFF
TRBD2 | TRBJ2-1 | - | 17 | TRBV7-8 | TGTGCCAGCAGCTTCCGACTAGCGGGGGGGCCGTTGAATGAGCAGTTCTTC | CASSFRLAGGPLNEQFF
TRBD2 | TRBJ2-3 | - | 13 | TRBV30 | TGTGCCTGGTCCGGGGGGGTTCCTAGTACGCAGTATTTT | CAWSGGVPSTQYF
TRBD1 | TRBJ2-7 | - | 11 | TRBV27 | TGTGCCAGCAGAGGACAGGGTCGGGGGTACTTC | CASRGQGRGYF
TRBD1 | TRBJ1-5 | - | 16 | TRBV6-2/TRBV6-3 | TGTGCCAGCAGTTACAGAGGGGGCGTTGGCAATCAGCCCCAGCATTTT | CASSYRGGVGNQPQHF
TRBD2 | TRBJ2-7 | - | 14 | TRBV25-1 | TGTGCCAGCAGTGCCGGGACTAGCGGCTACGAGCAGTACTTC | CASSAGTSGYEQYF
- | TRBJ2-7 | - | 13 | TRBV3-1/TRBV3-2 | TGTGCCAGCAGCCAGGCCAGGACCTACGAGCAGTACTTC | CASSQARTYEQYF
TRBD1 | TRBJ1-1 | medium-sized | 16 | TRBV5-4 | TGTGCCAGCAGCTTGGGTCACGGGAGGGGGCCCGGTGAAGCTTTCTTT | CASSLGHGRGPGEAFF
- | TRBJ2-3 | - | 16 | TRBV21-1 | TGTGCCAGCACCCCGGCAAAGGGACACCTCACAGATACGCAGTATTTT | CASTPAKGHLTDTQYF
- | TRBJ1-2 | - | 14 | TRBV5-8 | TGTGCCAGCAGCTTGACAGGGTCTAACTATGGCTACACCTTC | CASSLTGSNYGYTF